Listed below are T cell receptor beta chains from one sample, sequenced in a study of identifying expanded T cells in peripheral blood. The method was immunoSEQ multiplex PCR; TCRdb's version includes in-frame clones alone and lacks a portion of them. The data show about 97,000 clones, approximately 88% seen once. Sequencing was carried out using blood. The receptors were sampled from a person between 18 and 75 years old in good health. Both conserved end residues are part of each CDR3. Fields, in order: clone size, J gene, D gene, V gene, CDR3 DNA, CDR3 protein. D genes are given only for firm matches. Clone sizes are given selectively: once, few, many, or a class where the clone is expanded.

NA TRBJ1-2 NA TRBV5-1 TGCGCCAGCAGCTCGAGGAGGACAGTTGGACTATATGGCTACACCTTC CASSSRRTVGLYGYTF
once TRBJ2-5 TRBD1 TRBV5-1 TGCGCCAGCAGCTTGAACAGGGGCGAGACCCAGTACTTC CASSLNRGETQYF
NA TRBJ1-2 TRBD1 TRBV6-5 TGTGCCAGCAGCCCACAGGGGGACTATGGCTACACCTTC CASSPQGDYGYTF
NA TRBJ1-2 NA TRBV6-5 TGTGCCAGCAGCCAGAGTGGGGCTGGGAGTTATGGCTACACCTTC CASSQSGAGSYGYTF
NA TRBJ2-1 TRBD2 TRBV7-9 TGTGCCAGCAGCTTATTTAGCGGGTCCCATGAGCAGTTCTTC CASSLFSGSHEQFF
NA TRBJ1-4 NA TRBV2 TGTGCCAGCACAGGACAGACTAATGAAAAACTGTTTTTT CASTGQTNEKLFF
NA TRBJ2-7 NA TRBV5-1 TGCGCCAGCAGCTTGGATCCGACAGAAGCATCCTACGAGCAGTACTTC CASSLDPTEASYEQYF
NA TRBJ1-2 TRBD1 TRBV7-9 TGTGCCAGCAGCTCACGACAGGGGGCGCAAGAAGGCTACACCTTC CASSSRQGAQEGYTF
NA TRBJ2-2 NA TRBV28 TGTGCCAGCAGTAGACTAGTCAACACCGGGGAGCTGTTTTTT CASSRLVNTGELFF
NA TRBJ2-5 TRBD2 TRBV5-1 TGCGCCAGCAGCTTCGGCGGGACTAGCGGGGACCAAGAGACCCAGTACTTC CASSFGGTSGDQETQYF
NA TRBJ1-5 TRBD1 TRBV2 TGTGCCAGCAGTTCGGGACAGGCCTTAAATCAGCCCCAGCATTTT CASSSGQALNQPQHF
NA TRBJ1-2 TRBD1 TRBV19 TGTGCCAGTTGGGACAGGGGGCGCAACTATGGCTACACCTTC CASWDRGRNYGYTF
once TRBJ1-2 NA TRBV6-5 TGTGCCAGCAGCCCAGGGTCATCCTATGGCTACACCTTC CASSPGSSYGYTF
NA TRBJ1-2 NA TRBV7-9 TGTGCCAGCAGCCCGCTCCGCAGGGGCTCCGGCTATGGCTACACCTTC CASSPLRRGSGYGYTF
NA TRBJ2-2 NA TRBV4-3 TGCGCCAGCAGCCAAGATAAGGGGACCGGGGAGCTGTTTTTT CASSQDKGTGELFF
NA TRBJ2-2 NA TRBV9 TGTGCCAGCAGCGTAGGGAAAGGGGTGAACACCGGGGAGCTGTTTTTT CASSVGKGVNTGELFF
NA TRBJ2-1 TRBD2 TRBV7-9 TGTGCCAGCAGCTTTCAATTTAGCGGGGGCGTCCAAAATGAGCAGTTCTTC CASSFQFSGGVQNEQFF
NA TRBJ2-7 NA TRBV10-1 TGCGCCAGCAGTGAGTCGAGAGGGGGCTACGAGCAGTACTTC CASSESRGGYEQYF
NA TRBJ1-3 NA TRBV5-1 TGCGCCAGCACCAGGGCCCAGGGAGGTGGAAACACCATATATTTT CASTRAQGGGNTIYF
NA TRBJ2-7 TRBD1 TRBV7-9 TGTGCCAGCAGAAAGACAGGGGCAACCTACGAGCAGTACTTC CASRKTGATYEQYF
NA TRBJ2-3 NA TRBV19 TGTGCCAGTAGCCCTATGCGTAGCACAGATACGCAGTATTTT CASSPMRSTDTQYF
NA TRBJ2-4 TRBD1 TRBV18 TGTGCCAGCTCACCTAACAGGGGCCTAGCCAAAAACATTCAGTACTTC CASSPNRGLAKNIQYF
NA TRBJ2-7 TRBD1 TRBV27 TGTGCCAGCAGTTTCGACAGGGGATACGAGCAGTACTTC CASSFDRGYEQYF
NA TRBJ2-6 NA TRBV5-6 TGTGCCAGCAGCTTGTTTTCAGGGGTCTCTGGGGCCAACGTCCTGACTTTC CASSLFSGVSGANVLTF
NA TRBJ1-1 NA TRBV9 TGTGCCAGTTCCACTAGAAGAGGCACTGAAGCTTTCTTT CASSTRRGTEAFF
NA TRBJ2-5 TRBD1 TRBV15 TGTGCCACCAGTCAACGACAGGGTTGGGAGACCCAGTACTTC CATSQRQGWETQYF
NA TRBJ2-7 TRBD2 TRBV11-2 TGTGCCAGCAGCCCCGGGACTAGCGGGGCCGCCTACGAGCAGTACTTC CASSPGTSGAAYEQYF
NA TRBJ2-7 TRBD1 TRBV10-3 TGTGCCATCAGAGCGGGACAGGGCGACGAGCAGTACTTC CAIRAGQGDEQYF
once TRBJ1-4 TRBD1 TRBV7-9 TGTGCCAGCAGCCGGGACAGGGGGCAGGAAAAACTGTTTTTT CASSRDRGQEKLFF
NA TRBJ2-7 NA TRBV6-1 TGTGCCAGCAGTGAACTGACCAACTACGAGCAGTACTTC CASSELTNYEQYF
NA TRBJ2-3 TRBD2 TRBV29-1 TGCAGCCCCGGGGGGGCAGATACGCAGTATTTT CSPGGADTQYF
NA TRBJ2-7 NA TRBV19 TGTGCCAGTAGCCCGACGGGCTACGAGCAGTACTTC CASSPTGYEQYF
few TRBJ2-7 TRBD2 TRBV9 TGTGCCAGCAGCGCTGCGACTAGCGGAGGTTACGAGCAGTACTTC CASSAATSGGYEQYF
NA TRBJ2-2 NA TRBV4-3 TGCGCCAGCAGCCAATACTCCATAGGAGCGAACACCGGGGAGCTGTTTTTT CASSQYSIGANTGELFF
NA TRBJ1-4 TRBD1 TRBV4-3 TGCGCCAGCAGCCGCCAGGGGGCAACTAATGAAAAACTGTTTTTT CASSRQGATNEKLFF
few TRBJ2-7 NA TRBV28 TGTGCCAGCAGACAATCCTACGAGCAGTACTTC CASRQSYEQYF
NA TRBJ2-7 TRBD1 TRBV6-1 TGTGCCAGCAGTCTAACAGGGGCCTCCTCCTACGAGCAGTACTTC CASSLTGASSYEQYF
NA TRBJ1-5 NA TRBV19 TGTGCCAGTAGTAGCACGGGGGGGCATCAGCCCCAGCATTTT CASSSTGGHQPQHF
once TRBJ2-1 TRBD2 TRBV4-1 TGCGCCAGCAGCCAAGAAAGGGGTAGCGGGAGTTACAATGAGCAGTTCTTC CASSQERGSGSYNEQFF
NA TRBJ2-3 TRBD1 TRBV5-1 TGCGCCAGCAGCTTCAACAGGGGGTCAGATACGCAGTATTTT CASSFNRGSDTQYF
NA TRBJ1-3 NA TRBV4-1 TGCGCCAGCAGCCCCGATGGGGGTGTATTCAACTCTGGAAACACCATATATTTT CASSPDGGVFNSGNTIYF
NA TRBJ1-5 NA TRBV18 TGTGCCAGCTCGCCATTCGGGGGTCGCAATCAGCCCCAGCATTTT CASSPFGGRNQPQHF